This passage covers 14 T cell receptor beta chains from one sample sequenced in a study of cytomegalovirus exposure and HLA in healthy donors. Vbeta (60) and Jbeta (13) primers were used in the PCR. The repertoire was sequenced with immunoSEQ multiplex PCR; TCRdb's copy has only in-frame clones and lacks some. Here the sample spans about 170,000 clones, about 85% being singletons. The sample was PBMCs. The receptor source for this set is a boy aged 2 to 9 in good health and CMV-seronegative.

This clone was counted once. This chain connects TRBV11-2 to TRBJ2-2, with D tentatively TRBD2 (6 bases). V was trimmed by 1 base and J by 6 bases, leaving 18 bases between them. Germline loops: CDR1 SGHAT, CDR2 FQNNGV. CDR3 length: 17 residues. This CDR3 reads CASSLGGELAVAGELFF. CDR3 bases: TGTGCCAGCAGCTTAGGTGGTGAACTAGCTGTGGCCGGGGAGCTGTTTTTT.

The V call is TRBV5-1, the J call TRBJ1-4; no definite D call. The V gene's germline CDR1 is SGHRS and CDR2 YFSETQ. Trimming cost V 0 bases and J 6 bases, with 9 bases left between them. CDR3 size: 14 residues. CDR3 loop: CASSLAGGDEKLFF. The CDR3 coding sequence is TGCGCCAGCAGCTTGGCCGGCGGAGATGAAAAACTGTTTTTT.

The CDR3 sequence is CASSYTSRPETQYF. Here the CDR3 DNA reads TGTGCCAGCAGTTACACTAGCAGACCCGAGACCCAGTACTTC. The chain employs TRBV6-5 and TRBJ2-5, with a tentative D call TRBD2 (6 bases). The V gene's germline CDR1 is MNHEY and CDR2 SVGAGI. V was shortened by 2 bases and J by 5 bases, with 12 bases between the two germline ends. The CDR3 sequence is 14 residues long.

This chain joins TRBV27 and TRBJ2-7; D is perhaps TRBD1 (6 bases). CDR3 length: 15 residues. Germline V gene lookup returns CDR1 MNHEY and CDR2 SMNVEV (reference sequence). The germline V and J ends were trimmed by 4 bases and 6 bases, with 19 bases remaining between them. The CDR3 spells CASSSRSAGDAEQYV. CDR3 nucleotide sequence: TGTGCCAGCAGTTCCCGGTCGGCAGGGGACGCCGAGCAGTACGTC.

CDR3 bases: TGTGCCAGCAGTTTGACTAGCGGGGGCCGCACAGATACGCAGTATTTT. Translating it yields CASSLTSGGRTDTQYF. The chain joins TRBV6-4 to TRBJ2-3; 12 nucleotides align to TRBD2. The CDR3 consists of 16 residues. The germline V gene has CDR1 MRHNA and CDR2 SNTAGT. V lost 5 bases to trimming and J lost 1 base; unmatched junction nucleotides: 4.

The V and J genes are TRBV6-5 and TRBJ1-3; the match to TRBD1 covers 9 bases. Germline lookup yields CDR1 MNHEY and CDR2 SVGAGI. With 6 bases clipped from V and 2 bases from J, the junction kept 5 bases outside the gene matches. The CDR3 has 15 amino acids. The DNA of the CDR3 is TGTGCCAGCAGCCCCGGGACAGGGACTGGAAACACCATATATTTT. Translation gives CASSPGTGTGNTIYF.

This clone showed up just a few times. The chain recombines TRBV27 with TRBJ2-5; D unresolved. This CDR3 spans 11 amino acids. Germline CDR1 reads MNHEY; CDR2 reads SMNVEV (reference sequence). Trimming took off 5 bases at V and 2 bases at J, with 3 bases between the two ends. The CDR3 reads CASSPQETQYF. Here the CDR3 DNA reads TGTGCCAGCAGTCCTCAAGAGACCCAGTACTTC.

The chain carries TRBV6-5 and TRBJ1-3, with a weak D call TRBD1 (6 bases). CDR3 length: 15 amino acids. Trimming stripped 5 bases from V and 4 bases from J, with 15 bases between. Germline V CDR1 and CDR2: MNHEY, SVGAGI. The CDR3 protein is CASSGLSGAGNTIYF. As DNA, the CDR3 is TGTGCCAGCAGTGGCCTCTCAGGGGCAGGAAACACCATATATTTT.

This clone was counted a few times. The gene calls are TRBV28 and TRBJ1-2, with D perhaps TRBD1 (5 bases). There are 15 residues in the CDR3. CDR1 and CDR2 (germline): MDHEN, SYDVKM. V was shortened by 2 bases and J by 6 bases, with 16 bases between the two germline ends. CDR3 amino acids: CASSLGGGSSDGYTF. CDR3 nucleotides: TGTGCCAGCAGTTTAGGGGGAGGGTCATCCGATGGCTACACCTTC.

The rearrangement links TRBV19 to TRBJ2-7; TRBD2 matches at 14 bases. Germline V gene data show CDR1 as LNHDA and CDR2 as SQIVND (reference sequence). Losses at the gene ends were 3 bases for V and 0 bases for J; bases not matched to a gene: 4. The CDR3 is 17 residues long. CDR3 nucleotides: TGTGCCAGTAGTATTACCGGGACTAGCGGGAGCTCCTACGAGCAGTACTTC. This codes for CASSITGTSGSSYEQYF.

The CDR3 bases are TGTGCCAGCAGTTTAGAGTACCCTAGCGGGGGTTTCTACTATCTTAGCACAGATACGCAGTATTTT. Its translation is CASSLEYPSGGFYYLSTDTQYF. V gene TRBV27 combines with J gene TRBJ2-3; 10 positions match TRBD2. This CDR3 has 22 amino acids. Germline V CDR1 and CDR2: MNHEY, SMNVEV (reference sequence). The junction had 20 bases not matched to a gene; V was cut back by 2 bases and J by 0 bases.

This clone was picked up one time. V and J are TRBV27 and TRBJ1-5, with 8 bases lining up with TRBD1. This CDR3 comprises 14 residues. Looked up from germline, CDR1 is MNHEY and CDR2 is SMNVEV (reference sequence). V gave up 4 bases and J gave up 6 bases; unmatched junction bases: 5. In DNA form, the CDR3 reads TGTGCCAGCAGTTCTACAGGGGGAGGTCAGCCCCAGCATTTT. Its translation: CASSSTGGGQPQHF.

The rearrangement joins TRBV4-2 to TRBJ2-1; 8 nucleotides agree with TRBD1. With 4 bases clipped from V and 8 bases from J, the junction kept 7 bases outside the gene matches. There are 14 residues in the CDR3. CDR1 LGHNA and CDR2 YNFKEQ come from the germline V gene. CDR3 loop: CASSLGQGQDEQFF. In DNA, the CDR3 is TGTGCCAGCAGCCTTGGACAGGGTCAGGATGAGCAGTTCTTC.

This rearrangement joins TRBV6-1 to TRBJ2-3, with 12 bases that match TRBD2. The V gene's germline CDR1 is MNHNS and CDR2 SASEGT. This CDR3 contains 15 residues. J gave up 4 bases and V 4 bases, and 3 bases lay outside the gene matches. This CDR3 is CASSATSGGPDTQYF. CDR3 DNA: TGTGCCAGCAGTGCGACTAGCGGGGGACCAGATACGCAGTATTTT.